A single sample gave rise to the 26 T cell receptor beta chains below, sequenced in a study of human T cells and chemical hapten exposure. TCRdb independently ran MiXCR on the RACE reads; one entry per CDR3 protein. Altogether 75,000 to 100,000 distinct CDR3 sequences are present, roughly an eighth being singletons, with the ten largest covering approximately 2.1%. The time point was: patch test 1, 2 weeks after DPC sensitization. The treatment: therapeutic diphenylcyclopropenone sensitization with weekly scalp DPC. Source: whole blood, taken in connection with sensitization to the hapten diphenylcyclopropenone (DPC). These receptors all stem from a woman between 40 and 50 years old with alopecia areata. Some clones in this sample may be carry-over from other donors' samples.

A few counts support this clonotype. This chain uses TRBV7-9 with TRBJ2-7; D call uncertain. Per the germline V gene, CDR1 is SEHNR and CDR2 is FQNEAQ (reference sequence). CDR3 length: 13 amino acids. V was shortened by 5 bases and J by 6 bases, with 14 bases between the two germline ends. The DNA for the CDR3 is TGTGCCAGCAGCCCTCAATCCCGTAGCGAGCAGTACTTC. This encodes CASSPQSRSEQYF.

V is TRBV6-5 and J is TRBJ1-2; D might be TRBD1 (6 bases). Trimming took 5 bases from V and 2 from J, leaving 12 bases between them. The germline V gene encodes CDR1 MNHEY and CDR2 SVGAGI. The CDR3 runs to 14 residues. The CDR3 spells CASSHDRPNYGYTF. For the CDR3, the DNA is TGTGCCAGCAGTCACGACAGGCCGAACTATGGCTACACCTTC.

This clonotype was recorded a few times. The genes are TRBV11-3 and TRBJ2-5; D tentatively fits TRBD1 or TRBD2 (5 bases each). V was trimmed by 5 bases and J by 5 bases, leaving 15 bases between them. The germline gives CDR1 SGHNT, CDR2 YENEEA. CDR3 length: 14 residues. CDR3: CASSPRGAAETQYF. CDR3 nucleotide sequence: TGTGCCAGCAGCCCTAGGGGAGCCGCGGAGACCCAGTACTTC.

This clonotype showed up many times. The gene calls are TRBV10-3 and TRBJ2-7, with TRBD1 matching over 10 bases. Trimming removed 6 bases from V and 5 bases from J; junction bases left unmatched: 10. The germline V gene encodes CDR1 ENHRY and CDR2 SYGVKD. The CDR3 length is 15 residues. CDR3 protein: CAIRLYRDRGNEQYF. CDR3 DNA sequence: TGTGCCATCAGACTCTACCGGGACAGGGGAAACGAGCAGTACTTC.

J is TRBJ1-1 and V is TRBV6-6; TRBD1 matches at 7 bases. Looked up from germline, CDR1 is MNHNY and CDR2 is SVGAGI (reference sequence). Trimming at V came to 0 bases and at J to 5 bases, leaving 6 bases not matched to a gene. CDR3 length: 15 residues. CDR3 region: CASSYSRARGTEAFF. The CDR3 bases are TGTGCCAGCAGTTACTCTAGGGCCAGGGGGACTGAAGCTTTCTTT.

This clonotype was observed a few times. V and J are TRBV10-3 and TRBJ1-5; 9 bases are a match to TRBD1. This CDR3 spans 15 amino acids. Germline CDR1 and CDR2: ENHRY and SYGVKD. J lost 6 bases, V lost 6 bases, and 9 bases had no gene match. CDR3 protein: CAIRASTGGSQPQHF. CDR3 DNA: TGTGCCATCAGAGCCAGTACAGGGGGCAGTCAGCCCCAGCATTTT.

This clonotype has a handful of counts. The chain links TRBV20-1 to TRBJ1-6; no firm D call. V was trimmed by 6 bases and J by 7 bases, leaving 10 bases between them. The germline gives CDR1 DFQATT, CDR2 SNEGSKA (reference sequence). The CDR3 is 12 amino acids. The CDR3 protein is CSALRENSPLHF. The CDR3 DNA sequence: TGCAGTGCCCTCCGGGAGAATTCACCCCTCCACTTT.

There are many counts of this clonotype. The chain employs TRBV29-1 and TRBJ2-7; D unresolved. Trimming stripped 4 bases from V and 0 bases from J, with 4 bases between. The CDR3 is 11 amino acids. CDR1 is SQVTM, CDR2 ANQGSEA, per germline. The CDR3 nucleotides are TGCAGCGTTGGGACCTCCTACGAGCAGTACTTC. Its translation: CSVGTSYEQYF.

The CDR3 sequence: CASSSQGLNTEAFF. The CDR3, as DNA: TGTGCCAGCTCGTCACAGGGGCTGAACACTGAAGCTTTCTTT. The rearrangement uses TRBV18 and TRBJ1-1; 7 bases are shared with TRBD1. V was clipped by 6 bases and J by 0 bases; unmatched bases: 4. Germline-derived CDR1 and CDR2 are KGHSH and LQKENI. The length of the CDR3 is 14 residues.

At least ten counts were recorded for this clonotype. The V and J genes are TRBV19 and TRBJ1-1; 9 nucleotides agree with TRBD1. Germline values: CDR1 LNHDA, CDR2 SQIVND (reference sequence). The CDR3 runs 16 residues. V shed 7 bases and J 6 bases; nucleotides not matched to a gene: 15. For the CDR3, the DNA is TGTGCCAGTACCTCGGGTCCCGGGACAGGGTCTCCTGAAGCTTTCTTT. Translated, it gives CASTSGPGTGSPEAFF.

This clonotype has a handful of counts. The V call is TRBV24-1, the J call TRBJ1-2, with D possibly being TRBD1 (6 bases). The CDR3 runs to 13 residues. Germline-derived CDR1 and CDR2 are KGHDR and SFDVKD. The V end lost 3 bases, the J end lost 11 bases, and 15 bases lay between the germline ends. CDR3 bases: TGTGCCACCAGTGATCCCTATGGACAGACTTACACCTTC. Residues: CATSDPYGQTYTF.

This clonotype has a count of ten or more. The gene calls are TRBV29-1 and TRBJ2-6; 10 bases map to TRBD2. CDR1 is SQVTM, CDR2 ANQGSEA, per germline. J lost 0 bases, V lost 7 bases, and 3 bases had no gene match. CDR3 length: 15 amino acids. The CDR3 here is CSASGRGSGANVLTF. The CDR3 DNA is TGCAGCGCCAGCGGGAGGGGCTCTGGGGCCAACGTCCTGACTTTC.

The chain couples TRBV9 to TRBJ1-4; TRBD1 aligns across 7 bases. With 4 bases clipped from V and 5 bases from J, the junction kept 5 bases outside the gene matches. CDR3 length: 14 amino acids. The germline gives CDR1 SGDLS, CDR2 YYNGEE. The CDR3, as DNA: TGTGCCAGCAGCCCGACAGGGACGAATGAAAAACTGTTTTTT. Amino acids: CASSPTGTNEKLFF.

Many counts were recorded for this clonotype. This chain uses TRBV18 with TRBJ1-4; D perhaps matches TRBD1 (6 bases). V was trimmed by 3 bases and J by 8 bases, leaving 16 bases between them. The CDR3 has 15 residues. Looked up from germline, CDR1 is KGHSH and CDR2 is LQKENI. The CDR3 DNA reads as TGTGCCAGCTCACCTGGGACACCCACCGGGGAAAAACTGTTTTTT. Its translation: CASSPGTPTGEKLFF.

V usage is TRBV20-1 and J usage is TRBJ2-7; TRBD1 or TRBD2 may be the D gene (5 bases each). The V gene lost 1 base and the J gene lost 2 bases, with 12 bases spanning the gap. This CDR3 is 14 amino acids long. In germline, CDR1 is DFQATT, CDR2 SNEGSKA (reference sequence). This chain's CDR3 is CSARAGDRAYEQYF. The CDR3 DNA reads TGCAGTGCTAGAGCCGGGGACCGAGCCTACGAGCAGTACTTC.

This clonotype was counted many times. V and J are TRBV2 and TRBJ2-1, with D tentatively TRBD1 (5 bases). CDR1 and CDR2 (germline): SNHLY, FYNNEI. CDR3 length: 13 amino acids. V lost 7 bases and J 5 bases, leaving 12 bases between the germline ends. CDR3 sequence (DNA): TGTGCCAGCACCCTTGACAGTAACAATGAGCAGTTCTTC. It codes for CASTLDSNNEQFF.

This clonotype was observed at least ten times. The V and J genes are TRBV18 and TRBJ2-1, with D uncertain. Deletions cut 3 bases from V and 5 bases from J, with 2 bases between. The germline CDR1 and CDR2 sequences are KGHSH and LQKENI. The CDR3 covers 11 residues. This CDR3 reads CASSPDNEQFF. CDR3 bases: TGTGCCAGCTCACCCGACAATGAGCAGTTCTTC.

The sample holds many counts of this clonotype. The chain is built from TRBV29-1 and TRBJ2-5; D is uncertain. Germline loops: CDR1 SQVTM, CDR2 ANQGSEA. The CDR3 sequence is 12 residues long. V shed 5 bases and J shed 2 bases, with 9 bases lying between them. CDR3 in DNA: TGCAGCGTTCGGTCCGGGCAAGAGACCCAGTACTTC. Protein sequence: CSVRSGQETQYF.

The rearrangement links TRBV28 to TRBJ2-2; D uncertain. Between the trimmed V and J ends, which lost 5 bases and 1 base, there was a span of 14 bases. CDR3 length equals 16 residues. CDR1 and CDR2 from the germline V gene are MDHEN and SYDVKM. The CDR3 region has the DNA TGTGCCAGCAGTCAGAGGACGGTACGGAACACCGGGGAGCTGTTTTTT. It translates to CASSQRTVRNTGELFF.

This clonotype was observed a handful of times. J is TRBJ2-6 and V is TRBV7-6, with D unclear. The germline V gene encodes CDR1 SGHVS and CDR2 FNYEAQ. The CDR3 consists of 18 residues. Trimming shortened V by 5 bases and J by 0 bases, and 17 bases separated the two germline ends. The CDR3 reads CASSPLPTRSSGANVLTF. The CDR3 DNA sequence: TGTGCCAGCAGCCCCCTACCCACCAGGAGCTCTGGGGCCAACGTCCTGACTTTC.

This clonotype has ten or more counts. DNA for the CDR3: TGTGCCAGCAGTCTCGACGGTTCTGGGCCCCAGCATTTT. It yields the protein CASSLDGSGPQHF. The J gene is TRBJ1-5, the V gene TRBV12-3 or TRBV12-4; D is uncertain. The CDR3 is 13 residues long. With 5 bases removed from V and 9 bases from J, the gap between germline ends came to 14 bases.

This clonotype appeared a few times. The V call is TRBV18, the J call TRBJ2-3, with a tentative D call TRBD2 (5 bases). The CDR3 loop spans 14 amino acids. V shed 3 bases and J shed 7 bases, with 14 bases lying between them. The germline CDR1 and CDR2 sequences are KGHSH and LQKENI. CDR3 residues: CASSPGGTLHTQYF. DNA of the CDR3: TGTGCCAGCTCACCTGGAGGAACATTACATACGCAGTATTTT.

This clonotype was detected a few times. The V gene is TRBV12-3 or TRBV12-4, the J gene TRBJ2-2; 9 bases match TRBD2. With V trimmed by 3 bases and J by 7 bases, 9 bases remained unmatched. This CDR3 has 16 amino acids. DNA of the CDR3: TGTGCCAGCAGTTTCGGGCGGGAGGGCCGAAACGGGGAGCTGTTTTTT. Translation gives CASSFGREGRNGELFF.

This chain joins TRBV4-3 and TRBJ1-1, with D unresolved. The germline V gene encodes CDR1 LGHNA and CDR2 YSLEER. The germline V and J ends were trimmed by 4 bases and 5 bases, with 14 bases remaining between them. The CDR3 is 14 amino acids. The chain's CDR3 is CASSPDIVGTEAFF. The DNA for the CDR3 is TGCGCCAGCAGCCCAGACATAGTCGGGACTGAAGCTTTCTTT.

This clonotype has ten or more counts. In nucleotides, the CDR3 is TGTGCGATAGGGGAAGGGATTAGCAATCAGCCCCAGCATTTT. Its translation is CAIGEGISNQPQHF. This chain connects TRBV24-1 to TRBJ1-5; tentatively, D is TRBD1 (5 bases). The CDR3 is 14 amino acids. Germline assignment: CDR1 KGHDR and CDR2 SFDVKD.

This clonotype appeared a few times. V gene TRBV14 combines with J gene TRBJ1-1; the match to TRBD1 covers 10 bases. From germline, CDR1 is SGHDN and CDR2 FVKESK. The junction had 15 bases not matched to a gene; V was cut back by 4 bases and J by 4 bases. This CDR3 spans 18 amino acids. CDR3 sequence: CASSPRQGAGYWSTEAFF. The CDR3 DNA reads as TGTGCCAGCAGCCCTAGACAGGGGGCCGGTTATTGGAGCACTGAAGCTTTCTTT.